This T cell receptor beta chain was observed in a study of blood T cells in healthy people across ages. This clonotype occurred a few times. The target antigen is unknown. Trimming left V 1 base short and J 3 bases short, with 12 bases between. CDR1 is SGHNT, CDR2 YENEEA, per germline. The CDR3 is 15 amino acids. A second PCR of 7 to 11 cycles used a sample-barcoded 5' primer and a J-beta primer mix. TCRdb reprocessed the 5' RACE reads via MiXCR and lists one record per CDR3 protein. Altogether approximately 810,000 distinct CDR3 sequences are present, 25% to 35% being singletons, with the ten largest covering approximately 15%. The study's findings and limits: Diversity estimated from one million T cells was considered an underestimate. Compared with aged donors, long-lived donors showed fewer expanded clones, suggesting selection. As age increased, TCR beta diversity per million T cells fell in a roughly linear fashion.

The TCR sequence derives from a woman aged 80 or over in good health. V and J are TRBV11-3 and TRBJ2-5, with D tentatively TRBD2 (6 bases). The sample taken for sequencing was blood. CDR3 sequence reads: CASSLGPGGEETQYF. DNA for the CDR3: TGTGCCAGCAGCTTAGGTCCCGGCGGGGAAGAGACCCAGTACTTC.